What follows are 20 T cell receptor beta chains derived from one specimen sequenced in a study of regulatory T cells in long-lasting Graves disease. HTBI primers from iRepertoire and Arm-PCR of CDR3 regions yielded the TCR beta libraries. TCRdb itself ran the multiplex PCR reads through MiXCR, one entry per CDR3 protein. The sample carries roughly 430,000 distinct CDR3 sequences, around 20% recorded once. Noted time point: persistent/refractory GD, antithyroid drugs over 5 years with positive TRAb. From PBMCs, RNA was extracted and then used to make the TCR library. The specimen was peripheral blood mononuclear cells (PBMCs), collected when the disease was refractory, from a patient treated with antithyroid drugs. The receptor source for this set is a female donor with Graves disease.

This clonotype was observed many times. This rearrangement joins TRBV27 to TRBJ1-2, with TRBD1 matching 9 bases. Trimming cost V 2 bases and J 6 bases; bases outside gene matches: 4. Germline V gives CDR1 MNHEY, CDR2 SMNVEV (reference sequence). The CDR3 runs 14 residues. The CDR3 sequence: CASSLGQGSNGYTF. CDR3 nucleotides: TGTGCCAGCAGTTTAGGACAGGGGTCAAATGGCTACACCTTC.

CDR3 sequence: CASSYTTGILRSSPLHF. CDR3 bases: TGTGCCAGCAGTTACACTACAGGAATACTAAGGAGTTCACCCCTCCACTTT. The V and J genes are TRBV6-2 or TRBV6-3 and TRBJ1-6; TRBD1 is a possible D gene (5 bases). The V end was cut by 2 bases, the J end by 9 bases, with 20 bases between. Looked up from germline, CDR1 is MNHEY and CDR2 is SVGEGT. The CDR3 is made up of 17 amino acids.

This clonotype was counted many times. The V and J genes are TRBV29-1 and TRBJ2-5, with D maybe TRBD1 (5 bases). Germline V gene sequence: CDR1 SQVTM, CDR2 ANQGSEA. V shed 6 bases and J shed 2 bases, with 22 bases lying between them. The CDR3 is 16 amino acids. CDR3 DNA: TGCAGCGTACCGGACACCCGCTCCTGGGCGCAAGAGACCCAGTACTTC. Translated, it gives CSVPDTRSWAQETQYF.

In its sample, this clonotype was seen many times. The rearrangement links TRBV29-1 to TRBJ2-7; either TRBD1 or TRBD2 may supply D (5 bases each). This CDR3 has 12 amino acids. Between the trimmed V and J ends, which lost 4 bases and 3 bases, there was a span of 10 bases. Germline values: CDR1 SQVTM, CDR2 ANQGSEA. The CDR3, as DNA: TGCAGCGTTGCCGGGACGGACTACGAGCAGTACTTC. This codes for CSVAGTDYEQYF.

The sample holds many counts of this clonotype. The chain joins TRBV2 to TRBJ1-6; 7 bases are a match to TRBD1. CDR1 is SNHLY, CDR2 FYNNEI, per germline. The CDR3 runs 15 residues. The junction had 4 bases not matched to a gene; V was cut back by 8 bases and J by 0 bases. The CDR3 sequence is CASGQESSYNSPLHF. DNA for the CDR3: TGTGCCAGCGGACAGGAAAGCTCCTATAATTCACCCCTCCACTTT.

This clonotype was observed a few times. V usage is TRBV6-1 and J usage is TRBJ1-1; 7 nucleotides match TRBD1. CDR3 length: 16 amino acids. In germline, CDR1 is MNHNS, CDR2 SASEGT. With V trimmed by 2 bases and J by 0 bases, 6 bases remained unmatched. In nucleotides, the CDR3 is TGTGCCAGCAGTGAAAGGCACAGGGGATTGAACACTGAAGCTTTCTTT. Its protein is CASSERHRGLNTEAFF.

Many counts were recorded for this clonotype. The chain has TRBV28 and TRBJ2-5, with no clear D. CDR1 and CDR2 from the germline V gene are MDHEN and SYDVKM. The CDR3 sequence is 13 residues long. The ends were cut back, 5 bases at V and 5 bases at J, with 12 bases in the middle. CDR3 in DNA: TGTGCCAGCAGTATCCCGATTCCGGAGACCCAGTACTTC. It encodes CASSIPIPETQYF.

This clonotype was counted at least ten times. Written as DNA, the CDR3 is TGTGCCAGCAGCTTGGGAGGGGGGGTGAACACTGAAGCTTTCTTT. This sequence encodes CASSLGGGVNTEAFF. V and J are TRBV7-9 and TRBJ1-1, with D possibly matching TRBD1 (6 bases). Trimming removed 3 bases from V and 0 bases from J, with 11 bases in between. CDR1 and CDR2 from the germline V gene are SEHNR and FQNEAQ (reference sequence). The CDR3 contains 15 residues.

This clonotype was counted at least ten times. This rearrangement joins TRBV27 to TRBJ1-5, with 8 positions matching TRBD1. The CDR3 contains 13 residues. Germline lookup yields CDR1 MNHEY and CDR2 SMNVEV (reference sequence). Germline trimming cut 4 bases from V and 6 bases from J; bases unmatched to any gene: 2. The CDR3 DNA follows: TGTGCCAGCAGTTCGGGACAGGCTCAGCCCCAGCATTTT. It specifies CASSSGQAQPQHF.

This clonotype was recorded a few times. The chain recombines TRBV4-1 with TRBJ2-7; D remains unclear. The CDR3 sequence is 15 residues long. Germline V gene data show CDR1 as MGHRA and CDR2 as YSYEKL. V lost 2 bases and J lost 1, with 12 bases in between. The CDR3 DNA reads TGCGCCAGCAGCCAACAGGTTCAAGGGTCCTACGAGCAGTACTTC. This gives the protein CASSQQVQGSYEQYF.

This clonotype showed up many times. The CDR3 nucleotides read TGTGCCAGCAGTCTCACAGGGGCCGGGGAGCTGTTTTTT. It translates to CASSLTGAGELFF. The V gene is TRBV28, the J gene TRBJ2-2, with TRBD1 identical over 7 bases. Trimming removed 5 bases from V and 6 bases from J; junction bases left unmatched: 3. This CDR3 spans 13 amino acids. Germline values: CDR1 MDHEN, CDR2 SYDVKM. Full variable domain (rest looked up from reference TRBV28 and TRBJ2-2): DVKVTQSSRYLVKRTGEKVFLECVQDMDHENMFWYRQDPGLGLRLIYFSYDVKMKEKGDIPEGYSVSREKKERFSLILESASTNQTSMYLCASSLTGAGELFFGEGSRLTVL.

This rearrangement joins TRBV28 to TRBJ2-4, with a weak D call TRBD1 (6 bases). Per germline, CDR1 MDHEN and CDR2 SYDVKM. The ends were cut back, 5 bases at V and 1 base at J, with 12 bases in the middle. This CDR3 contains 15 residues. The CDR3 here is CASSTQGTAKNIQYF. CDR3 DNA: TGTGCCAGCAGTACACAGGGAACGGCCAAAAACATTCAGTACTTC.

This clonotype has more than one count but fewer than ten. The chain recombines TRBV5-4 with TRBJ2-5; 11 bases are shared with TRBD2. This CDR3 is built from 16 residues. Germline V gene sequence: CDR1 SGHNT, CDR2 YYREEE (reference sequence). With 0 bases clipped from V and 4 bases from J, the junction kept 5 bases outside the gene matches. In DNA form, the CDR3 reads TGTGCCAGCAGCTTGGGGGGTAGCGGGAGGGTAGAGACCCAGTACTTC. Translation: CASSLGGSGRVETQYF.

This clonotype was seen at least ten times. The chain carries TRBV28 and TRBJ1-1, with TRBD1 as a possible D gene (5 bases). V was trimmed by 7 bases and J by 4 bases, leaving 13 bases between them. The CDR3 loop spans 13 amino acids. The germline V gene encodes CDR1 MDHEN and CDR2 SYDVKM. The CDR3 is CASKVYGGTEAFF. Here the CDR3 DNA reads TGTGCCAGCAAGGTATACGGGGGCACTGAAGCTTTCTTT.

This clonotype has a handful of counts. In DNA form, the CDR3 reads TGTGCCAGCAGTCAGGGGGCGGCTGGAAACACCATATATTTT. This gives the protein CASSQGAAGNTIYF. This chain joins TRBV27 and TRBJ1-3; 8 bases agree with TRBD1. Per germline, CDR1 MNHEY and CDR2 SMNVEV (reference sequence). The CDR3 has 14 residues. V shed 5 bases and J 2 bases; nucleotides not matched to a gene: 2.

This chain uses TRBV28 with TRBJ2-2; possible D gene TRBD1, 5 bases. The germline gives CDR1 MDHEN, CDR2 SYDVKM. Trimming left V 5 bases short and J 3 bases short, with 10 bases between. The CDR3 is 14 residues long. In DNA form, the CDR3 reads TGTGCCAGCAGTGATAGACAGCACACCGGGGAGCTGTTTTTT. Its translation: CASSDRQHTGELFF.

This sequence joins TRBV7-9 and TRBJ2-7; 8 bases are a match to TRBD1. CDR1 and CDR2 (germline): SEHNR, FQNEAQ (reference sequence). The CDR3 extends over 14 amino acids. Trimming removed 3 bases from V and 6 bases from J; junction bases left unmatched: 7. The CDR3 DNA reads as TGTGCCAGCAGCTTCATACCGACAGGGGCCGAGCAGTACTTC. Protein product: CASSFIPTGAEQYF.

This clonotype has at least ten counts. The chain has TRBV6-5 and TRBJ2-6, with D maybe TRBD1 (6 bases). Trimming took off 4 bases at V and 2 bases at J, with 9 bases between the two ends. The V gene's germline CDR1 is MNHEY and CDR2 SVGAGI. This CDR3 has 15 amino acids. This chain's CDR3 is CASSSSGAGANVLTF. The CDR3, as DNA: TGTGCCAGCAGTTCGTCAGGGGCTGGGGCCAACGTCCTGACTTTC.

This clonotype has ten or more counts. The chain joins TRBV7-3 to TRBJ1-1, with 7 bases lining up with TRBD1. The CDR3 spans 15 residues. J gave up 2 bases and V 3 bases, and 6 bases lay outside the gene matches. Germline V lookup: CDR1 SGHTA, CDR2 FQGTGA. The CDR3 coding sequence is TGTGCCAGCAGCTTTAGGGGACAGAACAACACTGAAGCTTTCTTT. Protein: CASSFRGQNNTEAFF. Full variable domain (missing parts from reference TRBV7-3 and TRBJ1-1): GAGVSQTPSNKVTEKGKYVELRCDPISGHTALYWYRQSLGQGPEFLIYFQGTGAADDSGLPNDRFFAVRPEGSVSTLKIQRTERGDSAVYLCASSFRGQNNTEAFFGQGTRLTVV.

This clonotype has only a few counts. The V and J genes are TRBV20-1 and TRBJ2-7; 8 nucleotides line up with TRBD2. Germline CDR1 is DFQATT and CDR2 is SNEGSKA (reference sequence). The CDR3 sequence is 15 residues long. Unmatched junction bases numbered 11, after V lost 0 bases and J lost 7 bases. CDR3 sequence: CSARDVLGGGLEQYF. The CDR3 bases are TGCAGTGCTAGAGATGTGTTGGGCGGGGGGCTTGAGCAGTACTTC.